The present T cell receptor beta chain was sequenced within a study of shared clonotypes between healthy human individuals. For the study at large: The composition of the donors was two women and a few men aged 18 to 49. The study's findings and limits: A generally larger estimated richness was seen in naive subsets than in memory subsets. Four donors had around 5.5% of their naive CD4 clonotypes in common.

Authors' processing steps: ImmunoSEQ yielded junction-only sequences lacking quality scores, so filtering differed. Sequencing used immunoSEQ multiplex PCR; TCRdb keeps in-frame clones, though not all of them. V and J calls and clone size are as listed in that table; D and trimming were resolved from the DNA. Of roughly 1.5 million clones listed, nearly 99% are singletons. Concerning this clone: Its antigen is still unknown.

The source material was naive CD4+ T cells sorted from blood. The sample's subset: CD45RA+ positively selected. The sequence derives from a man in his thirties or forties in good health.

The chain's CDR3 is CASSGTGTTSSYEQYF. DNA for the CDR3: TGTGCCAGCAGCGGGACCGGGACAACAAGCTCCTACGAGCAGTACTTC. The chain carries TRBV5-4 and TRBJ2-7; tentatively, D is TRBD1 (6 bases). Germline V gene sequence: CDR1 SGHNT, CDR2 YYREEE (reference sequence). The CDR3 runs 16 residues. The V end was cut by 4 bases, the J end by 0 bases, with 17 bases between.